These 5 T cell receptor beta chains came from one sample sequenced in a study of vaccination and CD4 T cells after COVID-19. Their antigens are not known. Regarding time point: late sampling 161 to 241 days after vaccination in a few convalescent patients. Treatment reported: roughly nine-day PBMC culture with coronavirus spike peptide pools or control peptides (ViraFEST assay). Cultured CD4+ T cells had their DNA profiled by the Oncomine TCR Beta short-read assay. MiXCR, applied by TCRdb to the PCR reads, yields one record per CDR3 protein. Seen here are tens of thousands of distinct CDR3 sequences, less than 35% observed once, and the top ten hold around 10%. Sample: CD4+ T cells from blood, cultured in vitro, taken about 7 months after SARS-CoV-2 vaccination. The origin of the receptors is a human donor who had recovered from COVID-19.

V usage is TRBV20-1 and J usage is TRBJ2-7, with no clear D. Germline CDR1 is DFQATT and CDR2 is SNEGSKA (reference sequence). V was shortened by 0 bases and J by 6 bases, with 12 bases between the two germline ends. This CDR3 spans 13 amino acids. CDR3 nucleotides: TGCAGTGCTAGAGATCGAACCCTGGGCGAGCAGTACTTC. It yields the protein CSARDRTLGEQYF.

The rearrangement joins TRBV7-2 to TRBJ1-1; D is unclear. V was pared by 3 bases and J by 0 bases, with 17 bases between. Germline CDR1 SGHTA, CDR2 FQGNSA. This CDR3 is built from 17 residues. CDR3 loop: CASSFTRFSLLNTEAFF. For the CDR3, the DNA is TGTGCCAGCAGCTTCACAAGATTCAGCCTACTGAACACTGAAGCTTTCTTT. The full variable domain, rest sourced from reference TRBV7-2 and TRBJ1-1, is GAGVSQSPSNKVTEKGKDVELRCDPISGHTALYWYRQSLGQGLEFLIYFQGNSAPDKSGLPSDRFSAERTGGSVSTLTIQRTQQEDSAVYLCASSFTRFSLLNTEAFFGQGTRLTVV.

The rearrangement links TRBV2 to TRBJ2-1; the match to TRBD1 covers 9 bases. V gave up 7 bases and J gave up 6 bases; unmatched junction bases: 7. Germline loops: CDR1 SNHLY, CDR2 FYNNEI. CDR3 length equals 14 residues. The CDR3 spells CASTRDRAANEQFF. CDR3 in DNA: TGTGCCAGCACCCGGGACAGGGCGGCCAATGAGCAGTTCTTC. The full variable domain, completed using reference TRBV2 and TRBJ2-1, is EPEVTQTPSHQVTQMGQEVILRCVPISNHLYFYWYRQILGQKVEFLVSFYNNEISEKSEIFDDQFSVERPDGSNFTLKIRSTKLEDSAMYFCASTRDRAANEQFFGPGTRLTVL.

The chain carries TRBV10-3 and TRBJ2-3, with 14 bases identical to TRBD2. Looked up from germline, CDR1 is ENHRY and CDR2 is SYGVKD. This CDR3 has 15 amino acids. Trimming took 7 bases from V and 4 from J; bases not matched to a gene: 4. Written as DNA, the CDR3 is TGTGCCATCACTCCGGGACTAGCGGGAGCAGATACGCAGTATTTT. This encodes CAITPGLAGADTQYF.

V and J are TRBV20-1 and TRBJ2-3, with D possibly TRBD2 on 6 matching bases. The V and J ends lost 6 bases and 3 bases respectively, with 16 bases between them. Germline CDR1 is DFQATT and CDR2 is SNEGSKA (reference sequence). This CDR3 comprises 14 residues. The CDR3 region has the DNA TGCAGTGCCGGCGCCCAGCGGGCTACAGATACGCAGTATTTT. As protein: CSAGAQRATDTQYF.